The present entry profiles one T cell receptor (beta chain) with its context. Its antigen is unknown. This specimen comes from a study of cytomegalovirus exposure and HLA in healthy donors. Notes on the study in general: Later analysis reportedly placed an Asian-associated ancestry cluster below the roughly 670-donor mean in N-insertions. Whilst most TCR sequences proved rare, a subset of public TCRs occurred across many donors.

This CDR3 comprises 13 residues. Deletions cut 1 base from V and 5 bases from J, with 8 bases between. Germline V gene lookup returns CDR1 MGHRA and CDR2 YSYEKL. PCR employed 60 Vbeta and 13 Jbeta primers. Method: immunoSEQ multiplex PCR; TCRdb's copy keeps in-frame clones and lacks some. Of about 140,000 clones listed, 65% to 80% are singletons. Material: PBMCs. The chain combines TRBV4-1 with TRBJ1-2; tentative D call: TRBD1 (6 bases). The receptor comes from a man between 35 and 55 years old in good health and CMV-seropositive. CDR3 region: CASSQVQGYGYTF. DNA for the CDR3: TGCGCCAGCAGCCAAGTGCAGGGGTATGGCTACACCTTC.